This T cell receptor beta chain was sequenced during a study of blood T cell repertoires in COVID-19. This clone was seen at least ten times. Trimming took off 5 bases at V and 1 base at J, with 11 bases between the two ends. Per germline, CDR1 SEHNR and CDR2 FQNEAQ (reference sequence). The CDR3 is 14 residues long. Source study methods: Using reference gene primer amplification, nucleated cell counts were estimated. The protocol was immunoSEQ multiplex PCR, while the TCRdb copy is restricted to in-frame clones and leaves out a portion. The V and J calls and the clone size are those of that table, but D and trimming were determined from the DNA. In the table there are nearly 200,000 clones, roughly four fifths of which are singletons.

This sequence originates from a human donor with acute or convalescent COVID-19. The donor label of this sample is uncertain. The sample taken for sequencing was peripheral blood. The chain carries TRBV7-9 and TRBJ1-2; D remains ambiguous. This chain's CDR3 is CASSPQEINYGYTF. CDR3 nucleotides: TGTGCCAGCAGCCCGCAGGAAATTAACTATGGCTACACCTTC.